This T cell receptor (beta chain) was sequenced during a study of CXCR3-negative and CXCR3-positive naive CD8 T cells. Study results and limitations: Higher TRB CDR3 hydrophobicity marked CXCR3-positive naive cells relative to CXCR3-negative naive cells.

Researchers prepared the TRB cDNA libraries using 5' RACE with UMI labels. TCRdb reprocessed the 5' RACE reads and reports one entry per CDR3 protein, with no DNA. This table lists about 62,000 distinct CDR3 sequences. Germline V gene data show CDR1 as SQVTM and CDR2 as ANQGSEA. The CDR3 loop spans 16 amino acids. On this clonotype: Its antigen is currently unknown.

The receptor comes from a human donor in good health. Some clones in this sample may be carry-over from other donors' samples. The sequenced material came from naive CXCR3- CD8+ T cells from blood. This sample's subset: CD45RO-CCR7+CD27+CD95- naive CD8+ T cells lacking CXCR3 (TNR3-). The V gene is TRBV29-1, the J gene TRBJ2-2; TCRdb picks TRBD1, but there is no DNA to check that call. The CDR3 sequence is CSVRDDRGGNTGELFF.